Listed below are T cell receptor beta chains from one sample, sequenced in a study of shared clonotypes between healthy human individuals. The method was immunoSEQ multiplex PCR; TCRdb's version includes in-frame clones alone and lacks a portion of them. Of hundreds of thousands of clones listed, around 96% are singletons. Sample: naive CD8+ T cells sorted from blood. These receptors all come from a man aged 25-45 years in good health. Each CDR3 is given with its conserved first and last residue. A D gene is named only where the DNA matches it firmly. Rows give clone size only sometimes, using once, few, many, or a class for an expanded clone.

d_gene: .; j_gene: TRBJ2-1; v_gene: TRBV19; abundance: .; CDR3aa: CASSILGEINEQFF; CDR3nt: TGTGCCAGTAGTATATTAGGGGAGATCAATGAGCAGTTCTTC
d_gene: TRBD1; j_gene: TRBJ2-1; v_gene: TRBV5-3; abundance: .; CDR3aa: CARSLFVGTEYNEQFF; CDR3nt: TGTGCCAGAAGCTTGTTCGTTGGGACAGAATACAATGAGCAGTTCTTC
d_gene: TRBD1; j_gene: TRBJ2-5; v_gene: TRBV28; abundance: .; CDR3aa: CATAGGAETQYF; CDR3nt: TGTGCCACCGCAGGGGGCGCGGAGACCCAGTACTTC
d_gene: .; j_gene: TRBJ2-7; v_gene: TRBV27; abundance: .; CDR3aa: CASSFGALYEQYF; CDR3nt: TGTGCCAGCAGTTTTGGGGCCCTCTACGAGCAGTACTTC
d_gene: TRBD1; j_gene: TRBJ1-5; v_gene: TRBV15; abundance: .; CDR3aa: CATTLTGTGFQPQHF; CDR3nt: TGTGCCACCACCCTTACCGGGACAGGGTTTCAGCCCCAGCATTTT
d_gene: TRBD1; j_gene: TRBJ2-4; v_gene: TRBV2; abundance: .; CDR3aa: CASSDRGNIQYF; CDR3nt: TGTGCCAGCAGTGACAGGGGGAACATTCAGTACTTC
d_gene: .; j_gene: TRBJ1-3; v_gene: TRBV28; abundance: .; CDR3aa: CASSPGGNSGNTIYF; CDR3nt: TGTGCCAGCAGTCCCGGGGGGAACTCTGGAAACACCATATATTTT
d_gene: .; j_gene: TRBJ2-2; v_gene: TRBV10-3; abundance: .; CDR3aa: CASWRGANTGELFF; CDR3nt: TGTGCCTCCTGGAGAGGAGCGAACACCGGGGAGCTGTTTTTT
d_gene: TRBD2; j_gene: TRBJ2-1; v_gene: TRBV13; abundance: .; CDR3aa: CASSFGLAGQQFF; CDR3nt: TGTGCCAGCAGCTTCGGGCTAGCGGGACAACAGTTCTTC
d_gene: TRBD1; j_gene: TRBJ2-7; v_gene: TRBV9; abundance: once; CDR3aa: CASSVEPGTAPLEEQYF; CDR3nt: TGTGCCAGCAGCGTAGAGCCCGGGACAGCCCCCTTAGAGGAGCAGTACTTC
d_gene: .; j_gene: TRBJ1-1; v_gene: TRBV2; abundance: .; CDR3aa: CASSRGYTEAFF; CDR3nt: TGTGCCAGCAGCCGGGGTTACACTGAAGCTTTCTTT
d_gene: TRBD2; j_gene: TRBJ2-1; v_gene: TRBV2; abundance: once; CDR3aa: CASSTISGSRNEQFF; CDR3nt: TGTGCCAGCAGTACGATTAGCGGGAGTCGTAATGAGCAGTTCTTC
d_gene: .; j_gene: TRBJ2-1; v_gene: TRBV5-1; abundance: once; CDR3aa: CASSFRTAYNEQFF; CDR3nt: TGCGCCAGCAGCTTCCGGACAGCCTACAATGAGCAGTTCTTC
d_gene: TRBD2; j_gene: TRBJ2-3; v_gene: TRBV2; abundance: .; CDR3aa: CASSPYGAGGTDTQYF; CDR3nt: TGTGCCAGCAGCCCCTACGGAGCGGGAGGAACAGATACGCAGTATTTT
d_gene: .; j_gene: TRBJ2-1; v_gene: TRBV27; abundance: .; CDR3aa: CASSLGLAGYDNEQFF; CDR3nt: TGTGCCAGCTCCCTGGGCCTGGCAGGGTATGACAATGAGCAGTTCTTC
d_gene: .; j_gene: TRBJ2-7; v_gene: TRBV7-9; abundance: .; CDR3aa: CASRGHRGEQYF; CDR3nt: TGTGCCAGCAGGGGACACCGAGGGGAGCAGTACTTC
d_gene: .; j_gene: TRBJ2-2; v_gene: TRBV6-5; abundance: .; CDR3aa: CASSYAGDTGELFF; CDR3nt: TGTGCCAGCAGTTATGCAGGGGACACCGGGGAGCTGTTTTTT
d_gene: .; j_gene: TRBJ2-5; v_gene: TRBV29-1; abundance: once; CDR3aa: CSVDLIADLQETQYF; CDR3nt: TGCAGCGTTGATTTAATAGCGGACCTCCAAGAGACCCAGTACTTC
d_gene: .; j_gene: TRBJ1-1; v_gene: TRBV15; abundance: .; CDR3aa: CATSGGWSTEAFF; CDR3nt: TGTGCCACCAGTGGGGGATGGTCCACTGAAGCTTTCTTT
d_gene: .; j_gene: TRBJ2-1; v_gene: TRBV6-4; abundance: .; CDR3aa: CASSDSNYNEQFF; CDR3nt: TGTGCCAGCAGTGATTCAAACTACAATGAGCAGTTCTTC
d_gene: TRBD2; j_gene: TRBJ2-7; v_gene: TRBV7-9; abundance: .; CDR3aa: CASSLPGLAGGSGEQYF; CDR3nt: TGTGCCAGCAGCTTGCCGGGACTAGCGGGAGGGTCTGGAGAGCAGTACTTC
d_gene: .; j_gene: TRBJ1-5; v_gene: TRBV5-5; abundance: once; CDR3aa: CASSSLGDGSNQPQHF; CDR3nt: TGTGCCAGCAGCTCCCTCGGGGATGGAAGCAATCAGCCCCAGCATTTT
d_gene: TRBD1; j_gene: TRBJ1-2; v_gene: TRBV6-5; abundance: .; CDR3aa: CASSVRQGRGYTF; CDR3nt: TGTGCCAGCAGTGTACGACAGGGCCGTGGCTACACCTTC
d_gene: .; j_gene: TRBJ1-2; v_gene: TRBV7-9; abundance: .; CDR3aa: CASSPLLSVANYGYTF; CDR3nt: TGTGCCAGCAGCCCCCTTCTGAGCGTTGCTAACTATGGCTACACCTTC
d_gene: TRBD2; j_gene: TRBJ2-5; v_gene: TRBV10-3; abundance: .; CDR3aa: CATTSAQETQYF; CDR3nt: TGTGCCACCACTAGCGCCCAAGAGACCCAGTACTTC
d_gene: .; j_gene: TRBJ2-5; v_gene: TRBV9; abundance: .; CDR3aa: CASSVNGAPQETQYF; CDR3nt: TGTGCCAGCAGCGTCAACGGGGCTCCCCAAGAGACCCAGTACTTC
d_gene: TRBD2; j_gene: TRBJ2-3; v_gene: TRBV10-3; abundance: .; CDR3aa: CAISEFPTGGGADTQYF; CDR3nt: TGTGCCATCAGTGAGTTCCCCACGGGAGGTGGGGCAGATACGCAGTATTTT
d_gene: .; j_gene: TRBJ2-1; v_gene: TRBV28; abundance: .; CDR3aa: CASSLTLSSYNEQFF; CDR3nt: TGTGCCAGCAGTTTGACTCTGAGCTCCTACAATGAGCAGTTCTTC
d_gene: TRBD2; j_gene: TRBJ2-1; v_gene: TRBV7-9; abundance: .; CDR3aa: CASSFIGLAGANEQFF; CDR3nt: TGTGCCAGCAGCTTCATTGGCCTAGCGGGAGCAAATGAGCAGTTCTTC
d_gene: TRBD2; j_gene: TRBJ2-7; v_gene: TRBV7-6; abundance: .; CDR3aa: CASSPRGSGSEQYF; CDR3nt: TGTGCCAGCAGCCCTCGCGGTAGCGGGAGTGAGCAGTACTTC
d_gene: .; j_gene: TRBJ2-7; v_gene: TRBV4-3; abundance: few; CDR3aa: CASSFGRSPHEQYF; CDR3nt: TGCGCCAGCAGCTTCGGCCGTTCGCCCCACGAGCAGTACTTC
d_gene: TRBD2; j_gene: TRBJ2-7; v_gene: TRBV6-6; abundance: once; CDR3aa: CASSLLRENGEQYF; CDR3nt: TGTGCCAGCAGTTTATTGCGGGAGAACGGCGAGCAGTACTTC
d_gene: .; j_gene: TRBJ2-2; v_gene: TRBV27; abundance: .; CDR3aa: CASAPGPMTGELFF; CDR3nt: TGTGCCAGCGCCCCGGGCCCCATGACCGGGGAGCTGTTTTTT
d_gene: TRBD2; j_gene: TRBJ2-3; v_gene: TRBV2; abundance: once; CDR3aa: CASGRLAASTDTQYF; CDR3nt: TGTGCCAGCGGGCGACTAGCGGCTAGCACAGATACGCAGTATTTT
d_gene: .; j_gene: TRBJ1-5; v_gene: TRBV7-9; abundance: .; CDR3aa: CASSLARIGQNQPQHF; CDR3nt: TGTGCCAGCAGCTTAGCTCGGATAGGCCAAAATCAGCCCCAGCATTTT
d_gene: .; j_gene: TRBJ2-7; v_gene: TRBV5-6; abundance: .; CDR3aa: CASSSGGKSSYEQYF; CDR3nt: TGTGCCAGCAGCTCCGGGGGAAAGAGCTCCTACGAGCAGTACTTC
d_gene: TRBD2; j_gene: TRBJ2-5; v_gene: TRBV6-5; abundance: .; CDR3aa: CASSTSGLAGETQYF; CDR3nt: TGTGCCAGCAGTACATCGGGACTAGCGGGAGAGACCCAGTACTTC
d_gene: TRBD1; j_gene: TRBJ2-7; v_gene: TRBV7-9; abundance: .; CDR3aa: CASSRQGNEQYF; CDR3nt: TGTGCCAGCAGTCGACAGGGGAACGAGCAGTACTTC
d_gene: .; j_gene: TRBJ1-4; v_gene: TRBV27; abundance: .; CDR3aa: CASSLLGGEKLFF; CDR3nt: TGTGCCAGCAGTTTATTAGGGGGTGAAAAACTGTTTTTT
d_gene: TRBD1; j_gene: TRBJ2-7; v_gene: TRBV5-4; abundance: .; CDR3aa: CASSLTGGYEQYF; CDR3nt: TGTGCCAGCAGCTTGACAGGGGGGTACGAGCAGTACTTC
d_gene: TRBD1; j_gene: TRBJ1-1; v_gene: TRBV6-5; abundance: .; CDR3aa: CASRNWTGMNTEAFF; CDR3nt: TGTGCCAGCAGAAACTGGACAGGGATGAACACTGAAGCTTTCTTT